Presented here are 32 T cell receptor beta chains from one specimen sequenced in a study of blood T cell repertoires in COVID-19. Measured with immunoSEQ multiplex PCR; TCRdb has only the in-frame clones, and not every one. Found here are around 42,000 clones, 80% of them singletons; the top ten hold about 40%. The sequenced sample was peripheral blood. These receptors all come from an elderly man with active or convalescent COVID-19.

This chain joins TRBV28 and TRBJ2-7; 11 bases agree with TRBD2. The CDR3 is 14 residues long. Looked up from germline, CDR1 is MDHEN and CDR2 is SYDVKM. Trimming cost V 2 bases and J 4 bases; bases outside gene matches: 1. CDR3 sequence: CASSLIAGGYEQYF. DNA of the CDR3: TGTGCCAGCAGTTTAATAGCGGGAGGGTACGAGCAGTACTTC.

This rearrangement joins TRBV11-2 to TRBJ2-6; 9 bases are shared with TRBD1. The germline gives CDR1 SGHAT, CDR2 FQNNGV. This CDR3 has 17 amino acids. V shed 4 bases, J shed 1 base, and the junction held 5 bases outside the gene matches. For the CDR3, the DNA is TGTGCCAGCAGCTCCGGGACAGGGTGGTCTGGGGCCAACGTCCTGACTTTC. Translating gives CASSSGTGWSGANVLTF.

In its sample, this clone was seen a few times. The rearrangement links TRBV12-3 or TRBV12-4 to TRBJ2-1, with TRBD2 matching over 11 bases. Trimming cost V 6 bases and J 15 bases; bases outside gene matches: 7. The CDR3 extends over 12 amino acids. The CDR3 sequence: CASSPNSGRAFF. The CDR3 DNA reads TGTGCCAGCAGCCCCAATAGCGGGAGGGCGTTCTTC.

This clone was counted a few times. The chain couples TRBV4-3 to TRBJ2-5, with D tentatively TRBD1 (6 bases). Germline loops: CDR1 LGHNA, CDR2 YSLEER. V lost 0 bases to trimming and J lost 5 bases, with 13 bases between them. This CDR3 has 15 amino acids. The CDR3, as DNA: TGCGCCAGCAGCCAAGACAGGGGTGAGGGGGAGACCCAGTACTTC. As protein: CASSQDRGEGETQYF.

The chain is built from TRBV2 and TRBJ2-3; no firm D call. CDR1 is SNHLY and CDR2 is FYNNEI in the germline V gene. The CDR3 extends over 11 amino acids. Trimming removed 8 bases from V and 4 bases from J, with 7 bases in between. CDR3 sequence reads: CASAEADTQYF. Here the CDR3 DNA reads TGTGCCAGCGCCGAGGCAGATACGCAGTATTTT.

The chain is built from TRBV7-6 and TRBJ2-7, with 13 bases fitting TRBD2. Germline V gene sequence: CDR1 SGHVS, CDR2 FNYEAQ. The CDR3 runs to 16 residues. The J segment lost 4 bases and the V segment lost 4 bases, leaving 7 bases of the junction unmatched. CDR3 DNA: TGTGCCAGCAGCTCCGAGGGACTAGCGGGACTGTACGAGCAGTACTTC. This translates into CASSSEGLAGLYEQYF.

V usage is TRBV7-8 and J usage is TRBJ1-5, with D possibly TRBD1 on 5 matching bases. Trimming shortened V by 4 bases and J by 2 bases, and 15 bases separated the two germline ends. Germline assignment: CDR1 SGHVS and CDR2 FQNEAQ. This CDR3 contains 16 residues. The CDR3 sequence: CASSSARWGGNQPQHF. CDR3 in DNA: TGTGCCAGCAGCTCAGCTCGGTGGGGGGGCAATCAGCCCCAGCATTTT.

The J gene is TRBJ2-1, the V gene TRBV7-2, with 9 positions matching TRBD2. The CDR3 sequence is 15 residues long. Looked up from germline, CDR1 is SGHTA and CDR2 is FQGNSA. V lost 2 bases and J lost 5; bases outside the gene matches: 4. This CDR3 reads CASSLTGLANNEQFF. CDR3 in DNA: TGTGCCAGCAGCTTAACGGGACTAGCCAACAATGAGCAGTTCTTC.

The chain employs TRBV6-2 or TRBV6-3 and TRBJ2-7; 8 nucleotides agree with TRBD1. Trimming cost V 6 bases and J 5 bases; bases outside gene matches: 9. Germline V gene sequence: CDR1 MNHEY, CDR2 SVGEGT. The CDR3 totals 14 residues. The CDR3 sequence: CASSPQDRGNEQYF. DNA of the CDR3: TGTGCCAGCAGCCCCCAAGACAGGGGCAACGAGCAGTACTTC.

The gene calls are TRBV4-2 and TRBJ2-1, with 10 bases matching TRBD2. The J segment lost 5 bases and the V segment lost 4 bases, leaving 17 bases of the junction unmatched. This CDR3 is 19 amino acids long. Germline loops: CDR1 LGHNA, CDR2 YNFKEQ. The CDR3 region is CASSRRADIAGGGNNEQFF. The CDR3 bases are TGTGCCAGCAGCCGCCGAGCGGATATAGCGGGAGGAGGCAACAATGAGCAGTTCTTC.

V and J are TRBV25-1 and TRBJ1-3; D may be TRBD1 (6 bases). V shed 5 bases and J shed 0 bases, with 17 bases lying between them. Germline V gene lookup returns CDR1 MGHDK and CDR2 SYGVNS. The CDR3 runs 17 residues. The CDR3 DNA follows: TGTGCCAGCAGTAAGCGTGGGGGGGCGAACTCTGGAAACACCATATATTTT. It codes for CASSKRGGANSGNTIYF.

The V gene is TRBV29-1, the J gene TRBJ2-7, with D tentatively TRBD1 (6 bases). The CDR3 extends over 12 amino acids. V lost 4 bases and J lost 4, with 11 bases in between. The V gene's germline CDR1 is SQVTM and CDR2 ANQGSEA. Written as DNA, the CDR3 is TGCAGCGTTGTGAGGGGGAATTACGAGCAGTACTTC. It specifies CSVVRGNYEQYF.

This clone was counted a single time. Other DNA sequences from this sample encode an identical CDR3 as well. The chain has TRBV5-1 and TRBJ2-1, with D possibly being TRBD2 (6 bases). This CDR3 comprises 16 residues. Germline V gene lookup returns CDR1 SGHRS and CDR2 YFSETQ. Between the trimmed V and J ends, which lost 0 bases and 1 base, there was a span of 11 bases. The CDR3 protein is CASSLAGTSSYNEQFF. CDR3 nucleotides: TGCGCCAGCAGCTTGGCCGGGACTTCTTCCTACAATGAGCAGTTCTTC. Using reference TRBV5-1 and TRBJ2-1 for the parts outside the CDR3, the full variable domain is KAGVTQTPRYLIKTRGQQVTLSCSPISGHRSVSWYQQTPGQGLQFLFEYFSETQRNKGNFPGRFSGRQFSNSRSEMNVSTLELGDSALYLCASSLAGTSSYNEQFFGPGTRLTVL.

This rearrangement joins TRBV5-1 to TRBJ2-3, with TRBD2 identical over 11 bases. The germline gives CDR1 SGHRS, CDR2 YFSETQ. The CDR3 sequence is 16 residues long. J lost 4 bases, V lost 4 bases, and 8 bases had no gene match. The CDR3 DNA sequence: TGCGCCAGCAGCCGGGTGGGACTAGCGGCATCAGATACGCAGTATTTT. Its protein product is CASSRVGLAASDTQYF. The variable domain in full, completed from reference TRBV5-1 and TRBJ2-3, reads KAGVTQTPRYLIKTRGQQVTLSCSPISGHRSVSWYQQTPGQGLQFLFEYFSETQRNKGNFPGRFSGRQFSNSRSEMNVSTLELGDSALYLCASSRVGLAASDTQYFGPGTRLTVL.

V usage is TRBV28 and J usage is TRBJ2-7; 8 positions agree with TRBD2. CDR3 length: 14 amino acids. V shed 5 bases, J shed 1 base, and the junction held 4 bases outside the gene matches. Germline values: CDR1 MDHEN, CDR2 SYDVKM. CDR3 amino acids: CASSGSGASYEQYF. The CDR3 coding sequence is TGTGCCAGCAGTGGTAGCGGGGCGTCCTACGAGCAGTACTTC.

The rearrangement joins TRBV19 to TRBJ2-3; TRBD2 matches at 10 bases. This CDR3 has 15 amino acids. V was pared by 5 bases and J by 4 bases, with 6 bases of the junction left unmatched. Germline CDR1 is LNHDA and CDR2 is SQIVND (reference sequence). The CDR3 loop reads CASSPAGGRADTQYF. The CDR3 DNA reads TGTGCCAGTAGTCCAGCGGGGGGGCGAGCAGATACGCAGTATTTT.

V gene TRBV5-1 combines with J gene TRBJ2-5, with D possibly being TRBD1 (5 bases). CDR1 SGHRS and CDR2 YFSETQ come from the germline V gene. This CDR3 is built from 15 residues. V was cut by 0 bases and J by 1 base, with 10 bases left in between. The DNA of the CDR3 is TGCGCCAGCAGCTTGGCCATAGGGGCCCAAGAGACCCAGTACTTC. It is translated as CASSLAIGAQETQYF. Full variable domain (missing parts from reference TRBV5-1 and TRBJ2-5): KAGVTQTPRYLIKTRGQQVTLSCSPISGHRSVSWYQQTPGQGLQFLFEYFSETQRNKGNFPGRFSGRQFSNSRSEMNVSTLELGDSALYLCASSLAIGAQETQYFGPGTRLLVL.

This sequence joins TRBV18 and TRBJ1-3; perhaps TRBD1 as D (5 bases). V was clipped by 2 bases and J by 8 bases, with 13 bases between them. Germline V gives CDR1 KGHSH, CDR2 LQKENI. The CDR3 consists of 14 residues. The CDR3 bases are TGTGCCAGCTCACCAGGAGGGACGGGGGACACCATATATTTT. Translating it yields CASSPGGTGDTIYF.

This chain uses TRBV7-2 with TRBJ2-1, with D perhaps matching TRBD2 (6 bases). The V end was cut by 7 bases, the J end by 1 base, with 17 bases between. Germline V gene sequence: CDR1 SGHTA, CDR2 FQGNSA. This CDR3 comprises 16 residues. CDR3 in amino acids: CASTRYGRGSYNEQFF. The DNA for the CDR3 is TGTGCCAGCACGCGCTATGGGCGGGGTTCCTACAATGAGCAGTTCTTC.

The chain has TRBV18 and TRBJ2-7, with TRBD2 matching over 8 bases. V lost 6 bases, J lost 2 bases, and 9 bases stayed unmatched. This CDR3 region has 15 residues. CDR1 is KGHSH, CDR2 LQKENI, per germline. This chain's CDR3 is CASSRVAGMPYEQYF. Here the CDR3 DNA reads TGTGCCAGCTCCCGCGTAGCGGGGATGCCCTACGAGCAGTACTTC.

The J gene is TRBJ1-1, the V gene TRBV27; D call uncertain. Germline CDR1 is MNHEY and CDR2 is SMNVEV (reference sequence). Trimming removed 3 bases at V and 0 bases at J, with 5 bases between. The CDR3 runs to 13 residues. The CDR3 sequence is CASSFSVNTEAFF. The CDR3 DNA is TGTGCCAGCAGTTTTTCCGTGAACACTGAAGCTTTCTTT.

The V gene is TRBV29-1, the J gene TRBJ2-5, with 8 bases lining up with TRBD2. This CDR3 is 11 amino acids long. Germline-derived CDR1 and CDR2 are SQVTM and ANQGSEA. The CDR3 loop is CTGGEGETQYF. CDR3 sequence (DNA): TGCACCGGGGGGGAGGGAGAGACCCAGTACTTC.

A few counts support this clone. This chain links TRBV21-1 with TRBJ2-7; TRBD1, as called in the table, went unchecked against the DNA. TRBV21-1 is a recognized pseudogene. The CDR3 covers 14 residues. CDR3 DNA sequence: TGTGCCAGCAGCAAAGGGGGCAGGGTCTACGAGCAGTACTTC. Its translation: CASSKGGRVYEQYF.

CDR3 residues: CASDLAGGHNEQYF. CDR3 bases: TGTGCCAGCGACCTAGCGGGAGGACATAACGAGCAGTACTTC. The chain couples TRBV2 to TRBJ2-7, with TRBD2 matching over 11 bases. V gave up 8 bases and J gave up 5 bases; unmatched junction bases: 8. This CDR3 has 14 residues. The germline CDR1 and CDR2 sequences are SNHLY and FYNNEI.

V usage is TRBV30 and J usage is TRBJ1-1; unclear D gene. The V gene's germline CDR1 is GTSNPN and CDR2 SVGIG (reference sequence). The V end lost 2 bases, the J end lost 0 bases, and 16 bases lay between the germline ends. CDR3 length equals 16 residues. The CDR3 DNA sequence: TGTGCCTGGAGTCTAAACCAGGAGAGGGTGAACACTGAAGCTTTCTTT. Protein sequence: CAWSLNQERVNTEAFF.

This sequence joins TRBV9 and TRBJ1-1, with D unresolved. The CDR3 extends over 13 amino acids. Germline V gene data show CDR1 as SGDLS and CDR2 as YYNGEE. The ends were cut back, 4 bases at V and 3 bases at J, with 10 bases in the middle. The CDR3 loop is CASSLGDYTEAFF. Here the CDR3 DNA reads TGTGCCAGCAGCTTGGGAGACTACACTGAAGCTTTCTTT.

The rearrangement links TRBV3-1 (or the pseudogene TRBV3-2) to TRBJ1-2; 7 nucleotides agree with TRBD1. The germline V gene has CDR1 LGHDT and CDR2 YNNKEL (reference sequence). The CDR3 runs 14 residues. Trimming cost V 0 bases and J 8 bases; bases outside gene matches: 6. Here the CDR3 DNA reads TGTGCCAGCAGCCAAGATTACAGGGGTGGGGGCTACACCTTC. Translation: CASSQDYRGGGYTF.

This clone was detected a few times. V is TRBV19 and J is TRBJ1-1; tentatively, D is TRBD1 (5 bases). CDR1 is LNHDA and CDR2 is SQIVND in the germline V gene (reference sequence). V lost 7 bases and J lost 2, with 17 bases in between. The CDR3 is made up of 15 amino acids. CDR3 sequence reads: CASKPDRNLNTEAFF. In DNA, the CDR3 is TGTGCCAGTAAACCCGACAGAAACCTCAACACTGAAGCTTTCTTT. Full variable domain (outside the CDR3, taken from reference TRBV19 and TRBJ1-1): DGGITQSPKYLFRKEGQNVTLSCEQNLNHDAMYWYRQDPGQGLRLIYYSQIVNDFQKGDIAEGYSVSREKKESFPLTVTSAQKNPTAFYLCASKPDRNLNTEAFFGQGTRLTVV.

This chain uses TRBV4-1 with TRBJ2-5, with 13 bases that match TRBD2. J gave up 2 bases and V 3 bases, and 3 bases lay outside the gene matches. CDR1 is MGHRA and CDR2 is YSYEKL in the germline V gene. The CDR3 sequence is 16 residues long. CDR3 DNA: TGCGCCAGCAGCCACTCGGGACTAGCGGGACAAGAGACCCAGTACTTC. Protein product: CASSHSGLAGQETQYF.

This chain joins TRBV6-2 or TRBV6-3 and TRBJ1-6, with unresolved D. Looked up from germline, CDR1 is MNHEY and CDR2 is SVGEGT. V gave up 3 bases and J gave up 10 bases, with 10 bases separating them. The CDR3 has 13 amino acids. The CDR3 reads CASSYPGESPLHF. CDR3 coding DNA: TGTGCCAGCAGTTATCCGGGAGAATCACCCCTCCACTTT.

The rearrangement uses TRBV6-5 and TRBJ2-7; 7 positions match TRBD2. Germline values: CDR1 MNHEY, CDR2 SVGAGI. The junction had 10 bases not matched to a gene; V was cut back by 7 bases and J by 1 base. The CDR3 extends over 15 amino acids. CDR3 nucleotides: TGTGCCAGCAAAAAATCCGGGACTAAATCCTACGAGCAGTACTTC. This codes for CASKKSGTKSYEQYF.

V usage is TRBV27 and J usage is TRBJ1-3, with 8 positions matching TRBD1. V was clipped by 5 bases and J by 0 bases; unmatched bases: 9. The CDR3 contains 17 residues. Per the germline V gene, CDR1 is MNHEY and CDR2 is SMNVEV (reference sequence). CDR3 sequence reads: CASSPGTGLYSGNTIYF. The CDR3 DNA follows: TGTGCCAGCAGTCCAGGGACAGGCCTCTACTCTGGAAACACCATATATTTT.